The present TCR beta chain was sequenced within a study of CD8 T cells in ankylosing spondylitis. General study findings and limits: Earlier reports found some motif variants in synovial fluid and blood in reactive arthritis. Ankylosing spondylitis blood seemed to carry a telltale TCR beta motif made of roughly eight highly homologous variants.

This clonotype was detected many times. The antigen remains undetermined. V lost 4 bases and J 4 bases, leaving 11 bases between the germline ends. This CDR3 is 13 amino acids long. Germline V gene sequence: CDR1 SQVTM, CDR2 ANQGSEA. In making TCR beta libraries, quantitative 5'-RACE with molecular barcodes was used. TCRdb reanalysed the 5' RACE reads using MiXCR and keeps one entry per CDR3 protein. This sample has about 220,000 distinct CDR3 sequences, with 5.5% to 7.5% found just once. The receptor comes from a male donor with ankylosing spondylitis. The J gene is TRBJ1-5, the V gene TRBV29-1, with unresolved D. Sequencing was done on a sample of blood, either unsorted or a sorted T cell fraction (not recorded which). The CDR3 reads CSVGQVANQPQHF. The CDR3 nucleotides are TGCAGCGTTGGGCAGGTCGCAAATCAGCCCCAGCATTTT.